This T cell receptor (beta chain) was observed in a study of T-cell memory formation after mild COVID-19. Germline V gene lookup returns CDR1 SGDLS and CDR2 YYNGEE. The CDR3 is 14 amino acids. V lost 2 bases and J 2 bases, leaving 11 bases between the germline ends. This clonotype occurred a few times. Its specificity is not known. TCRdb reprocessed the 5' RACE reads via MiXCR and lists one record per CDR3 protein. The sample contains fewer than 650,000 distinct CDR3 sequences, approximately 21% of which appear only once. General study points: The second-wave clones peaking on day 37 were not confirmed as SARS-CoV-2-specific. Clones shrinking from day 15 to 85 showed even CD4/CD8 mixes; later expanders tilted CD4+. Prior to infection, memory already included some responding clones, suggesting cross-reactive memory joined.

This receptor was obtained from an adult woman who had mild COVID-19 (a few samples of this study predate the infection). Cell type and time point are not known. This chain uses TRBV9 with TRBJ2-7, with D perhaps TRBD1 or TRBD2 (5 bases each). The sequenced sample consisted of PBMCs or a T cell subset sorted from them (not recorded which). CDR3 region: CASSVDMGAYEQYF. As DNA, the CDR3 is TGTGCCAGCAGCGTGGACATGGGGGCCTACGAGCAGTACTTC.